The 27 T cell receptor beta chains below come from one sample, sequenced in a study of OX40 agonist ivuxolimab in advanced cancers. Method: immunoSEQ multiplex PCR; TCRdb's copy keeps in-frame clones and lacks some. The sample comprises some 110,000 clones, just over 90% of which are singletons, and around 0.15% rests with the top ten. Here the sequenced sample was CD4+ or CD8+ T cells sorted from blood, taken in a trial of the OX40 agonist ivuxolimab. The receptors shown here come from an adult with an advanced solid tumor such as melanoma, head and neck, liver or kidney cancer.

The V and J genes are TRBV19 and TRBJ2-1, with D possibly being TRBD1 or TRBD2 (5 bases each). CDR3 length: 16 amino acids. The V gene's germline CDR1 is LNHDA and CDR2 SQIVND (reference sequence). Trimming removed 0 bases at V and 4 bases at J, with 13 bases between. For the CDR3, the DNA is TGTGCCAGTAGTATAGAAGAGGGGAAGGGATACAATGAGCAGTTCTTC. Translating gives CASSIEEGKGYNEQFF.

The J gene is TRBJ1-2, the V gene TRBV5-6; possibly TRBD1 for D (6 bases). Germline CDR1 and CDR2: SGHDT and YYEEEE. The V gene lost 10 bases and the J gene lost 6 bases, with 22 bases spanning the gap. There are 14 residues in the CDR3. In DNA, the CDR3 is TGTGCCTACAGGAGGGGGTCAGGAGTTCATGGCTACACCTTC. Protein: CAYRRGSGVHGYTF.

The chain links TRBV6-5 to TRBJ1-2; 8 bases fit TRBD1. The CDR3 covers 14 residues. J lost 5 bases, V lost 5 bases, and 7 bases had no gene match. The V gene's germline CDR1 is MNHEY and CDR2 SVGAGI. The CDR3 DNA reads as TGTGCCAGCAGTGCAGGACAGGGCTTGTATGGCTACACCTTC. This encodes CASSAGQGLYGYTF.

The chain employs TRBV7-7 and TRBJ2-5; TRBD1 might be the D (7 bases). This CDR3 comprises 15 residues. Germline CDR1 reads SSHAT; CDR2 reads FNYEAQ (reference sequence). V was pared by 5 bases and J by 4 bases, with 17 bases between. The CDR3 DNA follows: TGTGCCAGCAGCCCCCAGGGGGGACTCGCAGAGACCCAGTACTTC. Its protein is CASSPQGGLAETQYF.

The chain is built from TRBV5-5 and TRBJ2-1; weak D call: TRBD1 (7 bases). The germline V and J ends were trimmed by 3 bases and 9 bases, with 19 bases remaining between them. Looked up from germline, CDR1 is SGHKS and CDR2 is YYEKEE (reference sequence). The CDR3 length is 15 residues. This CDR3 is CASSSHPRQGGEQFF. In nucleotides, the CDR3 is TGTGCCAGCAGCTCCCACCCTAGACAGGGAGGTGAGCAGTTCTTC.

The DNA for the CDR3 is TGTGCCAGCAGCGGACCCCTCGGGCAGGACGGACGAAACACCATATATTTT. The encoded protein is CASSGPLGQDGRNTIYF. The chain recombines TRBV9 with TRBJ1-3; no clear D gene. This CDR3 spans 17 amino acids. V was pared by 3 bases and J by 5 bases, with 21 bases between. Germline lookup yields CDR1 SGDLS and CDR2 YYNGEE.

The chain combines TRBV7-9 with TRBJ2-1; D is perhaps TRBD1 or TRBD2 (6 bases each). V lost 5 bases and J lost 4, with 24 bases in between. Germline V gives CDR1 SEHNR, CDR2 FQNEAQ (reference sequence). This CDR3 comprises 18 residues. CDR3 in amino acids: CASSPRVAIGGLYNEQFF. DNA of the CDR3: TGTGCCAGCAGCCCTAGGGTGGCTATCGGGGGCCTGTACAATGAGCAGTTCTTC.

The V and J genes are TRBV4-1 and TRBJ2-7; TRBD1 aligns across 11 bases. The J segment lost 4 bases and the V segment lost 5 bases, leaving 7 bases of the junction unmatched. Germline CDR1 MGHRA, CDR2 YSYEKL. CDR3 length: 15 residues. DNA of the CDR3: TGCGCCAGCAGCTCATCCGGGACAGGGGGGTACGAGCAGTACTTC. This codes for CASSSSGTGGYEQYF.

This clone was observed once. The rearrangement uses TRBV30 and TRBJ2-3; D gene unclear. This CDR3 is 15 amino acids long. From germline, CDR1 is GTSNPN and CDR2 SVGIG (reference sequence). The V end lost 3 bases, the J end lost 3 bases, and 16 bases lay between the germline ends. CDR3 protein: CAWSSTNPRTDTQYF. For the CDR3, the DNA is TGTGCCTGGAGCTCTACCAACCCGAGGACAGATACGCAGTATTTT.

The CDR3 loop is CASSSLRDSWHF. CDR3 DNA: TGTGCCAGCAGTTCTCTCCGGGACAGTTGGCATTTT. The rearrangement uses TRBV28 and TRBJ1-5; TRBD1 matches at 7 bases. There are 12 residues in the CDR3. The V and J ends lost 4 bases and 15 bases, in that order; junction bases with no gene match: 9. In germline, CDR1 is MDHEN, CDR2 SYDVKM.

J is TRBJ2-7 and V is TRBV19; 8 nucleotides agree with TRBD1. Germline CDR1 reads LNHDA; CDR2 reads SQIVND (reference sequence). With V trimmed by 10 bases and J by 1 base, 9 bases remained unmatched. The CDR3 has 14 amino acids. CDR3 amino acids: CATKSTGDSYEQYF. Here the CDR3 DNA reads TGTGCCACCAAATCGACAGGGGATTCCTACGAGCAGTACTTC.

The rearrangement links TRBV18 to TRBJ2-7; possible D gene TRBD2, 6 bases. Germline V gives CDR1 KGHSH, CDR2 LQKENI. CDR3 size: 15 residues. Trimming removed 2 bases from V and 2 bases from J, with 13 bases in between. The CDR3 region is CASSPYGTLPYEQYF. DNA of the CDR3: TGTGCCAGCTCACCATACGGGACTCTCCCCTACGAGCAGTACTTC.

V gene TRBV19 combines with J gene TRBJ2-2, with a weak D call TRBD2 (6 bases). Trimming cost V 4 bases and J 6 bases, with 15 bases left between them. This CDR3 comprises 15 residues. CDR1 LNHDA and CDR2 SQIVND come from the germline V gene (reference sequence). The CDR3 loop is CASSTPGGGAGELFF. The CDR3 DNA reads as TGTGCCAGTAGTACCCCCGGAGGCGGGGCCGGGGAGCTGTTTTTT.

The chain recombines TRBV18 with TRBJ1-5; 7 nucleotides agree with TRBD1. The CDR3 has 19 residues. Germline CDR1 reads KGHSH; CDR2 reads LQKENI. V was clipped by 3 bases and J by 1 base; unmatched bases: 15. The DNA of the CDR3 is TGTGCCAGCTCACCCTACCGGGACAGACCACCCTCGAGCAATCAGCCCCAGCATTTT. Translating gives CASSPYRDRPPSSNQPQHF. The entire variable domain, with the rest obtained from reference TRBV18 and TRBJ1-5, is as follows: NAGVMQNPRHLVRRRGQEARLRCSPMKGHSHVYWYRQLPEEGLKFMVYLQKENIIDESGMPKERFSAEFPKEGPSILRIQQVVRGDSAAYFCASSPYRDRPPSSNQPQHFGDGTRLSIL.

This chain links TRBV7-3 with TRBJ2-4; unclear D gene. The V gene's germline CDR1 is SGHTA and CDR2 FQGTGA. V was shortened by 2 bases and J by 8 bases, with 13 bases between the two germline ends. The CDR3 is made up of 14 amino acids. CDR3 residues: CASSLATPAYIQYF. CDR3 nucleotide sequence: TGTGCCAGCAGCTTAGCTACTCCGGCTTACATTCAGTACTTC.

Comments on this clone: This specimen includes other DNA sequences encoding the same CDR3. V gene TRBV5-1 combines with J gene TRBJ2-3, with 9 bases identical to TRBD1. Germline-derived CDR1 and CDR2 are SGHRS and YFSETQ. V shed 4 bases and J 3 bases; nucleotides not matched to a gene: 3. The CDR3 contains 14 residues. The CDR3, as DNA: TGCGCCAGCAGCCCTGGACAGGGGACAGATACGCAGTATTTT. Translation: CASSPGQGTDTQYF. Variable domain in full (rest from reference TRBV5-1 and TRBJ2-3): KAGVTQTPRYLIKTRGQQVTLSCSPISGHRSVSWYQQTPGQGLQFLFEYFSETQRNKGNFPGRFSGRQFSNSRSEMNVSTLELGDSALYLCASSPGQGTDTQYFGPGTRLTVL.

This chain uses TRBV28 with TRBJ2-3, with D tentatively TRBD1 (6 bases). Germline assignment: CDR1 MDHEN and CDR2 SYDVKM. V lost 3 bases and J 4 bases, leaving 17 bases between the germline ends. CDR3 length: 16 residues. The CDR3 reads CASSFAGRGVADTQYF. CDR3 coding DNA: TGTGCCAGCAGTTTTGCGGGCAGGGGCGTCGCAGATACGCAGTATTTT.

V gene TRBV6-5 combines with J gene TRBJ2-7; 10 bases are shared with TRBD1. Looked up from germline, CDR1 is MNHEY and CDR2 is SVGAGI. Trimming took 2 bases from V and 1 from J; bases not matched to a gene: 5. The CDR3 spans 16 residues. The CDR3 loop is CASSYLGTGASYEQYF. As DNA, the CDR3 is TGTGCCAGCAGTTACCTAGGGACAGGGGCGTCCTACGAGCAGTACTTC.

The chain uses TRBV19 and TRBJ1-5; 9 bases fit TRBD1. V dropped 6 bases and J dropped 7; count of bases not matched to a gene: 7. Germline lookup yields CDR1 LNHDA and CDR2 SQIVND (reference sequence). The CDR3 runs to 14 residues. DNA of the CDR3: TGTGCCAGTAGCCAGGGACAGGGTCCGCAGCCCCAGCATTTT. Its protein is CASSQGQGPQPQHF.

J is TRBJ1-6 and V is TRBV19, with unresolved D. V was cut by 0 bases and J by 7 bases, with 10 bases left in between. Germline CDR1 LNHDA, CDR2 SQIVND (reference sequence). The length of the CDR3 is 15 residues. CDR3 nucleotides: TGTGCCAGTAGTATAGATCTATCGGAAAATTCACCCCTCCACTTT. As protein: CASSIDLSENSPLHF.

The chain is built from TRBV25-1 and TRBJ2-3; TRBD1 might be the D (6 bases). Germline V CDR1 and CDR2: MGHDK, SYGVNS. The CDR3 sequence is 14 residues long. The V end lost 4 bases, the J end lost 4 bases, and 12 bases lay between the germline ends. The CDR3: CASSGYQGSDTQYF. CDR3 nucleotide sequence: TGTGCCAGCAGTGGTTATCAGGGGTCAGATACGCAGTATTTT.

CDR3 amino acids: CASRDLANEKLFF. In DNA, the CDR3 is TGCGCCAGCAGAGACTTGGCTAATGAAAAACTGTTTTTT. The rearrangement joins TRBV10-2 to TRBJ1-4; D call uncertain. Germline values: CDR1 WSHSY, CDR2 SAAADI. V lost 6 bases and J lost 3, with 8 bases in between. CDR3 length equals 13 residues.

The DNA for the CDR3 is TGTGCCAGCAGCCGTCCGCCAGGGGGCGCCTACAATGAGCAGTTCTTC. Its translation is CASSRPPGGAYNEQFF. The chain uses TRBV7-9 and TRBJ2-1, with 8 nucleotides matching TRBD1. This CDR3 has 16 amino acids. In germline, CDR1 is SEHNR, CDR2 FQNEAQ (reference sequence). The junction had 8 bases not matched to a gene; V was cut back by 5 bases and J by 2 bases.

The chain combines TRBV7-9 with TRBJ2-2; no clear D. V lost 5 bases, J lost 1 base, and 14 bases lay in between. Germline V lookup: CDR1 SEHNR, CDR2 FQNEAQ (reference sequence). This CDR3 has 16 residues. The CDR3 sequence is CASSPWRQQNTGELFF. In DNA, the CDR3 is TGTGCCAGCAGCCCTTGGCGACAACAGAACACCGGGGAGCTGTTTTTT.

The chain carries TRBV7-8 and TRBJ1-4; unclear D gene. Trimming took off 4 bases at V and 4 bases at J, with 16 bases between the two ends. The CDR3 totals 16 residues. Looked up from germline, CDR1 is SGHVS and CDR2 is FQNEAQ. The CDR3 reads CASSSPRWGHNEKLFF. CDR3 bases: TGTGCCAGCAGCTCCCCCCGGTGGGGTCATAATGAAAAACTGTTTTTT.

This clone is a singleton in its sample. V is TRBV10-3 and J is TRBJ2-7; D might be TRBD2 (8 bases). The CDR3 sequence is 16 residues long. Trimming removed 6 bases from V and 3 bases from J, with 21 bases in between. Germline V gene data show CDR1 as ENHRY and CDR2 as SYGVKD. Written as DNA, the CDR3 is TGTGCCATCAGACCCGGGGGGGGGACAGTGGACTACGAGCAGTACTTC. Protein sequence: CAIRPGGGTVDYEQYF.

The chain is built from TRBV11-2 and TRBJ2-7; D ambiguous. The CDR3 extends over 12 amino acids. Germline values: CDR1 SGHAT, CDR2 FQNNGV. Trimming removed 3 bases from V and 5 bases from J, with 8 bases in between. The chain's CDR3 is CASSLAGDEQYF. CDR3 bases: TGTGCCAGCAGCTTGGCAGGCGACGAGCAGTACTTC.